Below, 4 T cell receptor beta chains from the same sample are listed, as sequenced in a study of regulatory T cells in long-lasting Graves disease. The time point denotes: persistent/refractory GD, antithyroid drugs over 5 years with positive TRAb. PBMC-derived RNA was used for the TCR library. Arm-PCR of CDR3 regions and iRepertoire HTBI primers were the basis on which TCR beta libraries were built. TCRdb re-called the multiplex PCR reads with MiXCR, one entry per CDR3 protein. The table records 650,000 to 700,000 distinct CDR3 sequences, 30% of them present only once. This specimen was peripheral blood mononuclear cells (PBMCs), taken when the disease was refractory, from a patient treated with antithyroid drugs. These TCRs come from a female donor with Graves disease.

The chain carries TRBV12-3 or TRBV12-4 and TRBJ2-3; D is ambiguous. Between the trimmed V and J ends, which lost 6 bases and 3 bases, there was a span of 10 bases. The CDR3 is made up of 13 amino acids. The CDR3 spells CASRVRVTDTQYF. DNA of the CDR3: TGTGCCAGCAGGGTTCGGGTTACAGATACGCAGTATTTT.

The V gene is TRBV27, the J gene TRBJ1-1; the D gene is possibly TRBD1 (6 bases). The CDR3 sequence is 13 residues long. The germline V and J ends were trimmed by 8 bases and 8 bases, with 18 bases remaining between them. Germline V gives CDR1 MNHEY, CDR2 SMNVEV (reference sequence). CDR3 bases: TGTGCCAGCCTCCGTTTCCCGGGACAAGAAGCTTTCTTT. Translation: CASLRFPGQEAFF.

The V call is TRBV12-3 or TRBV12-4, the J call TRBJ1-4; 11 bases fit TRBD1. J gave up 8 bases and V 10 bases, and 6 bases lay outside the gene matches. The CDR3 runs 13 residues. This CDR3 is CATRDRGFEKLFF. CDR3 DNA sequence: TGTGCCACCCGGGACAGGGGGTTCGAAAAACTGTTTTTT.

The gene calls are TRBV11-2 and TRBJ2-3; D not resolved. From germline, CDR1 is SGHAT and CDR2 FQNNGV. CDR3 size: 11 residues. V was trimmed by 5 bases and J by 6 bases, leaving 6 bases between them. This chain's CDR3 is CASSHEDTQYF. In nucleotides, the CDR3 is TGTGCCAGCAGCCATGAGGATACGCAGTATTTT.